Given below is one T cell receptor beta chain in context. No cell sorting was done before RNA was extracted from the tissue. This specimen comes from a study of tumor and adjacent non-tumor tissue in lung cancer. Three rounds of nested PCR, following a modified ARM-PCR protocol, produced the TCRbeta library. TCRdb processed the multiplex PCR reads anew with MiXCR; each CDR3 protein has one entry. The table has 200,000 or so distinct CDR3 sequences, 71% seen once; the top ten hold about 23%. The length of the CDR3 is 15 residues. Germline trimming cut 3 bases from V and 10 bases from J; bases unmatched to any gene: 9. Per the germline V gene, CDR1 is SGHVS and CDR2 is FQNEAQ.

The chain joins TRBV7-8 to TRBJ2-1; 10 bases align to TRBD1. The receptor's source is a man aged 55 to 70 with non-small cell lung cancer. Source material: lung tumor tissue. The CDR3, as DNA: TGTGCCAGCAGCTTCAGCAGGGACAGGGGTCGAGAGCAGTTCTTC. This codes for CASSFSRDRGREQFF. The variable domain in full, completed from reference TRBV7-8 and TRBJ2-1, reads GAGVSQSPRYKVAKRGQDVALRCDPISGHVSLFWYQQALGQGPEFLTYFQNEAQLDKSGLPSDRFFAERPEGSVSTLKIQRTQQEDSAVYLCASSFSRDRGREQFFGPGTRLTVL.